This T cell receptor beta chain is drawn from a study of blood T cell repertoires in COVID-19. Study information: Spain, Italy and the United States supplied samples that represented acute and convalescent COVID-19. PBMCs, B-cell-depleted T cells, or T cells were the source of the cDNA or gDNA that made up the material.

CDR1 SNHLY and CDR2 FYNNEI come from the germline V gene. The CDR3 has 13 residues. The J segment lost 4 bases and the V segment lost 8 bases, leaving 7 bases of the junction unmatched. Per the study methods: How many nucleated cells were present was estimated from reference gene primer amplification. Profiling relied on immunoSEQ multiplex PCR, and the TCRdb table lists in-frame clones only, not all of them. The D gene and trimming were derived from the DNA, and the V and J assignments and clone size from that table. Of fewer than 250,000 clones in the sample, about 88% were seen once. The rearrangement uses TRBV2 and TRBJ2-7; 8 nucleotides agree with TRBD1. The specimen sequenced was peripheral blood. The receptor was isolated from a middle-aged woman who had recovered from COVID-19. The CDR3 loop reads CASGQGETYEQYF. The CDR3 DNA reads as TGTGCCAGCGGACAGGGAGAGACATACGAGCAGTACTTC.